This note documents a single T cell receptor beta chain sequence. Its cognate antigen is unknown. The sample originates from a study of cytomegalovirus exposure and HLA in healthy donors. The study, taken as a whole, reports: Researchers left out some V segments, among them TRBV6-2 and TRBV6-3, as indistinguishable.

In the PCR, 60 Vbeta and 13 Jbeta primers were used. Clones were sequenced by immunoSEQ multiplex PCR, and TCRdb holds only the in-frame ones, with some missing. The table includes approximately 160,000 clones, about 76% detected once. J gave up 2 bases and V 8 bases, and 9 bases lay outside the gene matches. The CDR3 runs 14 residues. Germline V gene lookup returns CDR1 MNHNS and CDR2 SASEGT. Sequenced input: PBMCs. The rearrangement uses TRBV6-1 and TRBJ2-7; 7 positions match TRBD1. The receptor's source is a male donor in good health and CMV-seropositive. CDR3 protein: CASRIRTGPYEQYF. Written as DNA, the CDR3 is TGTGCCAGCCGAATCCGGACAGGTCCCTACGAGCAGTACTTC.